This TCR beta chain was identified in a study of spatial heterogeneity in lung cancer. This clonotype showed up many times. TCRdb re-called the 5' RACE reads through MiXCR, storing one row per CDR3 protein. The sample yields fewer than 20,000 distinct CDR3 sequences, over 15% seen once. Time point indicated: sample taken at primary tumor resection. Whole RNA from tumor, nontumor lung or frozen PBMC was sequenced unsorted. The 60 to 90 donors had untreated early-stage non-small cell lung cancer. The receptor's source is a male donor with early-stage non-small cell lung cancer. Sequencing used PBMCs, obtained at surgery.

CDR3 loop: CASSVTSVADTQYF. The DNA for the CDR3 is TGTGCCAGCAGCGTAACTAGCGTGGCAGATACGCAGTATTTT. The rearrangement links TRBV7-8 to TRBJ2-3, with 7 bases fitting TRBD2. This CDR3 is 14 amino acids long. CDR1 and CDR2 from the germline V gene are SGHVS and FQNEAQ. V lost 5 bases to trimming and J lost 4 bases; unmatched junction nucleotides: 6.